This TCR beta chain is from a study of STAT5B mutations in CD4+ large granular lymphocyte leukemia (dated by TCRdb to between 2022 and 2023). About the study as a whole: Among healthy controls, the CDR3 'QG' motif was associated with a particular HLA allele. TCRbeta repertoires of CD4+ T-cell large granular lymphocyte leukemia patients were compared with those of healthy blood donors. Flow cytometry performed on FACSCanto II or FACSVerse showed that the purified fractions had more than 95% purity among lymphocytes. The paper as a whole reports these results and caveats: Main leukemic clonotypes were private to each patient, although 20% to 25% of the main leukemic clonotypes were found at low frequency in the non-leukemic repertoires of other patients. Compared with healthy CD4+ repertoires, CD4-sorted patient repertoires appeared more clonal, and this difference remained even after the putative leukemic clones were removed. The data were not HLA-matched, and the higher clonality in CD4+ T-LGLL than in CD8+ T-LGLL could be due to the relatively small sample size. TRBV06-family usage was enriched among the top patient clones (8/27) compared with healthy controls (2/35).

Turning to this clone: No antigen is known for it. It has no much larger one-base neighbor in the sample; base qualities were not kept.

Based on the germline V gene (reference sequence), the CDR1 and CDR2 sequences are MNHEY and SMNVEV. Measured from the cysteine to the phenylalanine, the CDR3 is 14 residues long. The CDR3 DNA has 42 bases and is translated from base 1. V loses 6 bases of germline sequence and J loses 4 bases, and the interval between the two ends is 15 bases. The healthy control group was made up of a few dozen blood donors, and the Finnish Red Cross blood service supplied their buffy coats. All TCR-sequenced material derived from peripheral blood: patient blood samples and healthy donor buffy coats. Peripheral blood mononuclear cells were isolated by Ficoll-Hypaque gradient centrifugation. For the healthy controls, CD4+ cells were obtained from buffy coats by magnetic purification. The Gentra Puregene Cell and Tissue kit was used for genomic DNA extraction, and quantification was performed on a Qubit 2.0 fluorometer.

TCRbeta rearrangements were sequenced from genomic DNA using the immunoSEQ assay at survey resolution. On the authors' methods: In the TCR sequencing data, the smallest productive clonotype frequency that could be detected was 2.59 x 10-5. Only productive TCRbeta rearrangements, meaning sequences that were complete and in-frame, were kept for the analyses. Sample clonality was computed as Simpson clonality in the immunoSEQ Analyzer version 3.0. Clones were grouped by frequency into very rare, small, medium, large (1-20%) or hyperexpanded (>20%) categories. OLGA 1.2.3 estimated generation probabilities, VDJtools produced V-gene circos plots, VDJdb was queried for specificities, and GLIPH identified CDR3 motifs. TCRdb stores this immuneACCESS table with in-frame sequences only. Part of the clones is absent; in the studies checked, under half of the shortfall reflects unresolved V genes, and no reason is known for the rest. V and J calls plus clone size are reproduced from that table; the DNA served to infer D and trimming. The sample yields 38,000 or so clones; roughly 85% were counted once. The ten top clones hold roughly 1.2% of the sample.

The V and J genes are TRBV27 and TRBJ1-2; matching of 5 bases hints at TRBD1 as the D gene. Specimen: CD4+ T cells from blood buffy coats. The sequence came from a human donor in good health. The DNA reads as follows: TGTGCCAGCAGCCAGGGCGGTTTTAGCTATGGCTACACCTTC. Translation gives CASSQGGFSYGYTF.